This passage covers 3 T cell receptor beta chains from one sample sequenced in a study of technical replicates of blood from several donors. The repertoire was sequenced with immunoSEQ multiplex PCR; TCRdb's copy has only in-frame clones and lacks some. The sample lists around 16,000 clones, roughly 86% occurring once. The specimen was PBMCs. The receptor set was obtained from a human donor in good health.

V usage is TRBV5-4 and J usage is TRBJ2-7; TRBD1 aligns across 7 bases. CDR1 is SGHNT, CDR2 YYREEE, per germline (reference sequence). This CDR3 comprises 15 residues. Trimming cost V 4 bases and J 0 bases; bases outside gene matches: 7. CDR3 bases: TGTGCCAGCAGCGCCGACAGGGATTCCTCCTACGAGCAGTACTTC. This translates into CASSADRDSSYEQYF.

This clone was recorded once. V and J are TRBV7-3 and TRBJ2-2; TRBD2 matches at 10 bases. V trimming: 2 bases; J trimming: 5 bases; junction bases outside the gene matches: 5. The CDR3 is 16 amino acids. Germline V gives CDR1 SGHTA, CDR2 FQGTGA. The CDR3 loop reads CASSLALAGVTGELFF. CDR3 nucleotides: TGTGCCAGCAGCTTAGCGCTAGCGGGAGTGACCGGGGAGCTGTTTTTT. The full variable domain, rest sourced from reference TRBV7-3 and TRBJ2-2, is GAGVSQTPSNKVTEKGKYVELRCDPISGHTALYWYRQSLGQGPEFLIYFQGTGAADDSGLPNDRFFAVRPEGSVSTLKIQRTERGDSAVYLCASSLALAGVTGELFFGEGSRLTVL.

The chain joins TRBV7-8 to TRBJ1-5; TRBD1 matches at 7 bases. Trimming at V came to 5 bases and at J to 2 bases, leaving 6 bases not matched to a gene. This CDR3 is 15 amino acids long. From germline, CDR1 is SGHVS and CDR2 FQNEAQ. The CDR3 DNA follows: TGTGCCAGCAGCCGAGGGGGCGCCGGCAATCAGCCCCAGCATTTT. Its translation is CASSRGGAGNQPQHF.